This TCR beta chain was documented in a study of T cells after yellow fever vaccination. Overall study: Preparation of the low-cell-number fractions used SMART-Seq v4 Ultra Low Input.

This clonotype was observed a few times. Antigen: not known. 5'RACE template switching generated TCR cDNA, adding a universal primer site and UMIs. Using its own MiXCR run on the 5' RACE reads, TCRdb lists one record per CDR3 protein. The repertoire includes approximately 510,000 distinct CDR3 sequences, roughly a fifth of them detected once, and less than 20% sits in the top ten. V was clipped by 8 bases and J by 3 bases; unmatched bases: 9. From germline, CDR1 is LGHNA and CDR2 YSLEER. This CDR3 has 15 amino acids. Study results and limitations: CD4 and CD8 compartments shared a small share of clonotypes, likely from convergent recombination.

The chain links TRBV4-3 to TRBJ2-1; 8 bases are shared with TRBD2. The TCR sequence derives from a young man who received the YFV17D yellow fever vaccine. Sequencing used PBMCs, obtained approximately 20 days after the first yellow fever vaccination. As DNA, the CDR3 is TGCGCCAGCGGGGCCGGGACTAGTATCTACAATGAGCAGTTCTTC. Protein: CASGAGTSIYNEQFF.